The 9 T cell receptor beta chains presented below share a single source sample, sequenced in a study of shared clonotypes between healthy human individuals. Produced via immunoSEQ multiplex PCR; TCRdb's table is partial and in-frame only. This table holds 1 million to 1.2 million clones, approximately 75% found once. Input material: memory CD4+ T cells from PBMCs. The subset was: CD45RA-negative fraction. The origin of the receptors is a man younger than 35 in good health. Some clones in this sample may be carry-over from other donors' samples.

This chain joins TRBV28 and TRBJ2-1; TRBD2 aligns across 8 bases. With 3 bases clipped from V and 9 bases from J, the junction kept 7 bases outside the gene matches. Germline V lookup: CDR1 MDHEN, CDR2 SYDVKM. The CDR3 is 14 amino acids. The CDR3 sequence: CASSFPGGLGEQFF. The CDR3 nucleotides read TGTGCCAGCAGTTTTCCGGGAGGGCTTGGTGAGCAGTTCTTC.

This clone was found a few times. The chain is built from TRBV5-1 and TRBJ2-1; 12 bases line up with TRBD2. This CDR3 is 15 amino acids long. Germline V gene data show CDR1 as SGHRS and CDR2 as YFSETQ. Trimming at V came to 4 bases and at J to 6 bases, leaving 5 bases not matched to a gene. CDR3 protein: CASSPSGRGVNEQFF. The CDR3 DNA is TGCGCCAGCAGCCCTAGCGGGAGGGGCGTCAATGAGCAGTTCTTC.

CDR3: CASTAGVGQETQYF. The CDR3 DNA reads TGTGCCAGCACCGCGGGGGTCGGCCAAGAGACCCAGTACTTC. The rearrangement links TRBV6-5 to TRBJ2-5; 7 nucleotides align to TRBD2. Germline CDR1 MNHEY, CDR2 SVGAGI. V lost 7 bases and J lost 1; bases outside the gene matches: 6. The CDR3 has 14 residues.

V is TRBV18 and J is TRBJ1-3; the D gene is possibly TRBD1 (6 bases). The germline V gene has CDR1 KGHSH and CDR2 LQKENI. V gave up 1 base and J gave up 4 bases, with 11 bases separating them. This CDR3 spans 15 amino acids. The CDR3 coding sequence is TGTGCCAGCTCACCACAACAGGGCTTCGGAAACACCATATATTTT. The encoded protein is CASSPQQGFGNTIYF.

The CDR3 coding sequence is TGTGCCAGCAGCCCGTTCCAGGGGGATACGCAGTATTTT. It yields the protein CASSPFQGDTQYF. The gene calls are TRBV7-2 and TRBJ2-3, with D tentatively TRBD1 (6 bases). This CDR3 is built from 13 residues. Trimming stripped 5 bases from V and 6 bases from J, with 12 bases between. The V gene's germline CDR1 is SGHTA and CDR2 FQGNSA.

This sequence joins TRBV10-1 and TRBJ2-1, with TRBD2 matching 8 bases. This CDR3 has 13 amino acids. The germline gives CDR1 WNHNN, CDR2 SYGVQD (reference sequence). V lost 0 bases and J lost 12; bases outside the gene matches: 4. The CDR3 coding sequence is TGCGCCAGCAGTGAGTCCCCGGGACTAGGGCAGTTCTTC. It is translated as CASSESPGLGQFF.

This clone appeared a single time. The chain has TRBV29-1 and TRBJ2-1, with 12 bases fitting TRBD2. Trimming cost V 4 bases and J 0 bases; bases outside gene matches: 1. The germline gives CDR1 SQVTM, CDR2 ANQGSEA. This CDR3 is built from 15 residues. CDR3 region: CSVAGLAGSYNEQFF. The CDR3 region has the DNA TGCAGCGTTGCGGGACTAGCGGGCTCCTACAATGAGCAGTTCTTC.

This clone was observed at least ten times. This sample includes further DNA sequences coding for the same CDR3. The V call is TRBV4-2, the J call TRBJ2-2; D might be TRBD2 (6 bases). This CDR3 region has 15 residues. V lost 0 bases and J lost 5, with 10 bases in between. Germline V gene data show CDR1 as LGHNA and CDR2 as YNFKEQ. The CDR3 coding sequence is TGTGCCAGCAGCCAAGATCACGGGAGTACCGGGGAGCTGTTTTTT. As protein: CASSQDHGSTGELFF.

To note about this clone: This may stem from a read error, because a much larger clone lies one nucleotide away. The same CDR3 arises from other DNA sequences in this sample as well. The rearrangement uses TRBV30 and TRBJ2-3; D is uncertain. The CDR3 covers 14 residues. CDR1 GTSNPN and CDR2 SVGIG come from the germline V gene (reference sequence). V was clipped by 0 bases and J by 0 bases, with 7 bases between them. CDR3 DNA sequence: TGTGCCTGGAGTGTAGGGCTCAGCACAGATACGCAGTATTTT. Its protein product is CAWSVGLSTDTQYF.